A selection of T cell receptor beta chains follows, all from one sample in a study of shared clonotypes between healthy human individuals. This table comes from immunoSEQ multiplex PCR, and its TCRdb copy is limited to in-frame clones, with some not included. The data show about 980,000 clones, approximately 80% seen once. Sequenced input: memory CD4+ T cells sorted from blood. The receptors derive from a man between 18 and 35 years old in good health. The CDR3 runs from the conserved cysteine through the conserved F or W. The order of the fields is clone size, J gene, V gene, D gene, CDR3 protein, CDR3 DNA. A D gene is named only where the DNA matches it firmly. Expanded clones are given a class, and other clones once, few, many or no size at all.

abundance: once; j_gene: TRBJ1-3; v_gene: TRBV15; d_gene: .; CDR3aa: CATSTRPRQSAGNTIYF; CDR3nt: TGTGCCACCAGCACCCGCCCTCGACAGTCTGCTGGAAACACCATATATTTT
abundance: .; j_gene: TRBJ1-1; v_gene: TRBV5-1; d_gene: TRBD1; CDR3aa: CASTKGQAFDEAFF; CDR3nt: TGCGCCAGCACCAAGGGACAGGCTTTTGATGAAGCTTTCTTT
abundance: .; j_gene: TRBJ1-5; v_gene: TRBV19; d_gene: TRBD1; CDR3aa: CATLQGAGNQPQHF; CDR3nt: TGTGCCACCTTACAGGGGGCAGGCAATCAGCCCCAGCATTTT
abundance: .; j_gene: TRBJ1-5; v_gene: TRBV5-1; d_gene: TRBD1; CDR3aa: CASSPQGEGNQPQHF; CDR3nt: TGCGCCAGCAGCCCCCAGGGGGAGGGCAATCAGCCCCAGCATTTT
abundance: .; j_gene: TRBJ2-5; v_gene: TRBV5-1; d_gene: .; CDR3aa: CASSLAPTYQETQYF; CDR3nt: TGCGCCAGCAGCTTGGCCCCGACCTACCAAGAGACCCAGTACTTC
abundance: .; j_gene: TRBJ2-3; v_gene: TRBV7-2; d_gene: .; CDR3aa: CASSRLPTDTQYF; CDR3nt: TGTGCCAGCAGCCGTCTCCCCACAGATACGCAGTATTTT
abundance: few; j_gene: TRBJ1-5; v_gene: TRBV28; d_gene: TRBD1; CDR3aa: CASSTRDRDLQPQHF; CDR3nt: TGTGCCAGCTCAACCCGGGACAGGGACCTTCAGCCCCAGCATTTT
abundance: .; j_gene: TRBJ1-6; v_gene: TRBV9; d_gene: .; CDR3aa: CASSGSGAGNSPLHF; CDR3nt: TGTGCCAGCAGCGGGTCCGGGGCAGGAAATTCACCCCTCCACTTT
abundance: .; j_gene: TRBJ2-7; v_gene: TRBV2; d_gene: TRBD2; CDR3aa: CASSEPASGGYEQYF; CDR3nt: TGTGCCAGCAGTGAACCGGCTAGCGGGGGCTACGAGCAGTACTTC
abundance: .; j_gene: TRBJ1-4; v_gene: TRBV18; d_gene: .; CDR3aa: CASSPMSEKLFF; CDR3nt: TGTGCCAGCTCACCAATGAGCGAAAAACTGTTTTTT
abundance: .; j_gene: TRBJ2-7; v_gene: TRBV6-1; d_gene: .; CDR3aa: CASSEERRGASYEQYF; CDR3nt: TGTGCCAGCAGTGAAGAGAGAAGGGGCGCTTCCTACGAGCAGTACTTC
abundance: .; j_gene: TRBJ1-3; v_gene: TRBV9; d_gene: .; CDR3aa: CASSVAAPSGNTIYF; CDR3nt: TGTGCCAGCAGCGTAGCGGCCCCCTCTGGAAACACCATATATTTT
abundance: .; j_gene: TRBJ1-4; v_gene: TRBV5-1; d_gene: TRBD1; CDR3aa: CASSLELTGEKLFF; CDR3nt: TGCGCCAGCAGCTTGGAGCTGACAGGGGAAAAACTGTTTTTT
abundance: .; j_gene: TRBJ2-5; v_gene: TRBV5-4; d_gene: TRBD1; CDR3aa: CASSPDRGLQETQYF; CDR3nt: TGTGCCAGCAGCCCCGACAGGGGGCTTCAAGAGACCCAGTACTTC
abundance: few; j_gene: TRBJ1-2; v_gene: TRBV5-6; d_gene: .; CDR3aa: CASSLPQNYGYTF; CDR3nt: TGTGCCAGCAGCTTACCACAGAACTATGGCTACACCTTC
abundance: .; j_gene: TRBJ2-2; v_gene: TRBV28; d_gene: .; CDR3aa: CASIGGAIAGELFF; CDR3nt: TGTGCCAGCATAGGCGGGGCCATAGCCGGGGAGCTGTTTTTT
abundance: .; j_gene: TRBJ2-2; v_gene: TRBV7-2; d_gene: TRBD2; CDR3aa: CASSLGLAGVFGELFF; CDR3nt: TGTGCCAGCAGCTTGGGACTAGCGGGAGTGTTCGGGGAGCTGTTTTTT
abundance: once; j_gene: TRBJ2-3; v_gene: TRBV6-6; d_gene: .; CDR3aa: CASNPQGRGDTQYF; CDR3nt: TGTGCCAGCAACCCTCAGGGTAGGGGGGATACGCAGTATTTT
abundance: .; j_gene: TRBJ1-5; v_gene: TRBV5-7; d_gene: TRBD1; CDR3aa: CASSFPDREDQANQPQHF; CDR3nt: TGTGCCAGCAGCTTCCCGGACAGGGAGGACCAGGCCAATCAGCCCCAGCATTTT
abundance: .; j_gene: TRBJ1-5; v_gene: TRBV19; d_gene: .; CDR3aa: CASRRDSNQPQHF; CDR3nt: TGTGCCAGTAGGAGGGATAGCAATCAGCCCCAGCATTTT
abundance: .; j_gene: TRBJ2-7; v_gene: TRBV2; d_gene: .; CDR3aa: CASSSSSGPSYEQYF; CDR3nt: TGTGCCAGCAGTTCTAGTAGCGGCCCGTCCTACGAGCAGTACTTC
abundance: .; j_gene: TRBJ2-5; v_gene: TRBV9; d_gene: .; CDR3aa: CASSVTAEETQYF; CDR3nt: TGTGCCAGCAGCGTGACAGCAGAAGAGACCCAGTACTTC